This section outlines one T cell receptor (beta chain) sequence together with its context. The antigen is unknown. This CDR3 contains 14 residues. Germline lookup yields CDR1 MGHRA and CDR2 YSYEKL. Trimming took off 0 bases at V and 6 bases at J, with 11 bases between the two ends. This specimen comes from a study of cytomegalovirus exposure and HLA in healthy donors. Across the whole study: Earlier, 100 million or so unique TCR beta sequences were recovered from approximately 180 million T cells by an analysis.

13 Jbeta primers and 60 Vbeta primers were used for the PCR. Using immunoSEQ multiplex PCR, the repertoire was profiled, and TCRdb retains in-frame clones only, with some absent. This table has 200,000 to 250,000 clones, 65% to 75% appearing once. Study-level results: In an earlier analysis, about 90% or about 30%: the productive usage of most TCR beta V segments. As a later analysis revealed, the rate of TCR association differed by HLA locus, with DRB1 most and HLA-C fewest.

This TCR was sampled from a woman aged 30 to 39 in good health and CMV-seronegative. The sequencing input was PBMCs. The chain employs TRBV4-1 and TRBJ1-1; D call uncertain. Written as DNA, the CDR3 is TGCGCCAGCAGCCAAGAAGCCCTACGCGCTGAAGCTTTCTTT. It codes for CASSQEALRAEAFF.